Shown below are 29 T cell receptor beta chains from a single sample sequenced in a study of blood T cell repertoires in COVID-19. TCRdb's copy holds only in-frame clones and misses some; the assay was immunoSEQ multiplex PCR. Altogether around 100,000 clones are present, roughly two thirds being singletons, with the ten largest covering 5% to 6.5%. The sample comprised peripheral blood. The receptor set was obtained from a man aged 80 or over with acute or convalescent COVID-19.

V gene TRBV11-2 combines with J gene TRBJ2-7; 8 bases map to TRBD2. The CDR3 covers 14 residues. Germline CDR1 reads SGHAT; CDR2 reads FQNNGV. The trim removed 5 bases at V and 7 bases at J, leaving 10 bases unmatched. The CDR3 DNA is TGTGCCAGCAGCCCTGAGTGGTCTAGCGGGGAGCAGTACTTC. Its protein is CASSPEWSSGEQYF.

The rearrangement uses TRBV6-5 and TRBJ1-1; TRBD1 matches 7 bases. The V and J ends lost 6 bases and 1 base, in that order; junction bases with no gene match: 2. The CDR3 has 13 amino acids. Germline V gives CDR1 MNHEY, CDR2 SVGAGI. This CDR3 reads CASSRTGNTEAFF. CDR3 bases: TGTGCCAGCAGCCGGACAGGGAACACTGAAGCTTTCTTT.

V is TRBV27 and J is TRBJ2-2, with D perhaps matching TRBD1 (6 bases). This CDR3 is built from 13 residues. Trimming stripped 6 bases from V and 14 bases from J, with 19 bases between. Germline V gene data show CDR1 as MNHEY and CDR2 as SMNVEV (reference sequence). This CDR3 reads CASSTGSGNELFF. CDR3 nucleotides: TGTGCCAGCAGCACAGGGTCAGGGAATGAACTGTTTTTT.

This sequence joins TRBV12-3 or TRBV12-4 and TRBJ2-4; the D is unclear. Trimming left V 5 bases short and J 0 bases short, with 5 bases between. The length of the CDR3 is 13 residues. This CDR3 is CASSIRAKNIQYF. The CDR3 DNA sequence: TGTGCCAGCAGTATCAGAGCCAAAAACATTCAGTACTTC.

Only a few counts were recorded for this clone. The J gene is TRBJ2-7, the V gene TRBV7-2; TRBD2 might be the D (6 bases). The V end lost 1 base, the J end lost 2 bases, and 9 bases lay between the germline ends. The CDR3 length is 14 residues. Germline loops: CDR1 SGHTA, CDR2 FQGNSA. The CDR3 DNA reads as TGTGCCAGCAGCTTAGGAGCGGGCCCCTACGAGCAGTACTTC. Translating gives CASSLGAGPYEQYF.

This clone was seen a handful of times. The chain recombines TRBV11-2 with TRBJ2-7, with D possibly being TRBD1 (6 bases). Germline V CDR1 and CDR2: SGHAT, FQNNGV. This CDR3 spans 14 amino acids. V was clipped by 1 base and J by 5 bases, with 12 bases between them. The CDR3: CASSLGSGDDEQYF. CDR3 DNA: TGTGCCAGCAGCTTAGGGTCAGGGGATGACGAGCAGTACTTC. Full variable domain (remainder filled in from reference TRBV11-2 and TRBJ2-7): EAGVAQSPRYKIIEKRQSVAFWCNPISGHATLYWYQQILGQGPKLLIQFQNNGVVDDSQLPKDRFSAERLKGVDSTLKIQPAKLEDSAVYLCASSLGSGDDEQYFGPGTRLTVT.

The rearrangement uses TRBV6-5 and TRBJ1-5; D unresolved. V gave up 7 bases and J gave up 5 bases, with 18 bases separating them. The CDR3 loop spans 15 amino acids. Looked up from germline, CDR1 is MNHEY and CDR2 is SVGAGI. CDR3 loop: CASTTRGGGYQPQHF. CDR3 bases: TGTGCCAGCACAACCCGGGGAGGAGGGTATCAGCCCCAGCATTTT.

The chain employs TRBV3-1 (or the pseudogene TRBV3-2) and TRBJ1-4; D is undetermined. The V gene lost 1 base and the J gene lost 4 bases, with 7 bases spanning the gap. The germline V gene encodes CDR1 LGHDT and CDR2 YNNKEL (reference sequence). The CDR3 has 14 amino acids. CDR3 sequence: CASSQGQNNEKLFF. DNA for the CDR3: TGTGCCAGCAGCCAAGGGCAGAATAATGAAAAACTGTTTTTT.

This sequence joins TRBV28 and TRBJ2-2, with 7 bases lining up with TRBD2. Germline trimming cut 4 bases from V and 2 bases from J; bases unmatched to any gene: 10. Germline CDR1 MDHEN, CDR2 SYDVKM. The CDR3 totals 17 residues. The CDR3 loop is CASSSIAGLENTGELFF. The CDR3 DNA follows: TGTGCCAGCAGTTCCATAGCGGGCCTCGAAAACACCGGGGAGCTGTTTTTT.

This chain connects TRBV7-2 to TRBJ2-1, with D perhaps TRBD2 (5 bases). This CDR3 spans 12 amino acids. V was clipped by 5 bases and J by 5 bases, with 7 bases between them. CDR1 and CDR2 (germline): SGHTA, FQGNSA. CDR3 nucleotide sequence: TGTGCCAGCAGCCCGAGGGACAATGAGCAGTTCTTC. It is translated as CASSPRDNEQFF.

This clone was seen more than once but under ten times. V and J are TRBV6-5 and TRBJ2-7; 7 positions match TRBD1. Unmatched junction bases numbered 2, after V lost 4 bases and J lost 5 bases. This CDR3 contains 12 residues. The germline V gene encodes CDR1 MNHEY and CDR2 SVGAGI. For the CDR3, the DNA is TGTGCCAGCAGTTCCACAGGGGACGAGCAGTACTTC. As protein: CASSSTGDEQYF.

The chain recombines TRBV2 with TRBJ1-1; D remains unclear. V gave up 3 bases and J gave up 5 bases, with 16 bases separating them. The germline V gene has CDR1 SNHLY and CDR2 FYNNEI. The CDR3 consists of 15 residues. CDR3 DNA: TGTGCCAGCAGTGATGGTCCGGTCTACTTGACTGAAGCTTTCTTT. It is translated as CASSDGPVYLTEAFF.

This clone has only a few counts. The V gene is TRBV7-6, the J gene TRBJ2-7, with D maybe TRBD1 (6 bases). V lost 1 base, J lost 6 bases, and 16 bases lay in between. CDR3 size: 15 residues. Germline CDR1 reads SGHVS; CDR2 reads FNYEAQ. The CDR3 DNA reads TGTGCCAGCAGCTTAGGAGGCAGGGGATTCCCCGAGCAGTACTTC. The encoded protein is CASSLGGRGFPEQYF. Full variable domain (remainder filled in from reference TRBV7-6 and TRBJ2-7): GAGVSQSPRYKVTKRGQDVALRCDPISGHVSLYWYRQALGQGPEFLTYFNYEAQQDKSGLPNDRFSAERPEGSISTLTIQRTEQRDSAMYRCASSLGGRGFPEQYFGPGTRLTVT.

This sequence joins TRBV4-3 and TRBJ2-1, with D maybe TRBD1 (5 bases). Germline assignment: CDR1 LGHNA and CDR2 YSLEER. The germline V and J ends were trimmed by 0 bases and 8 bases, with 14 bases remaining between them. This CDR3 comprises 15 residues. CDR3 coding DNA: TGCGCCAGCAGCCAAGACCCAGGGTCACTTCATGAGCAGTTCTTC. This encodes CASSQDPGSLHEQFF.

This chain uses TRBV28 with TRBJ2-4; D remains unclear. Germline V gene sequence: CDR1 MDHEN, CDR2 SYDVKM. CDR3 length: 14 residues. Trimming took off 3 bases at V and 1 base at J, with 7 bases between the two ends. CDR3 loop: CASSLSGAKNIQYF. For the CDR3, the DNA is TGTGCCAGCAGTTTGTCCGGGGCCAAAAACATTCAGTACTTC.

The chain is built from TRBV24-1 and TRBJ2-5; TRBD1 might be the D (6 bases). This CDR3 has 15 residues. Trimming removed 3 bases from V and 4 bases from J, with 14 bases in between. Germline V gene lookup returns CDR1 KGHDR and CDR2 SFDVKD. CDR3 region: CATSDLTGSPETQYF. CDR3 in DNA: TGTGCCACCAGTGATCTTACAGGGAGCCCAGAGACCCAGTACTTC.

This chain joins TRBV28 and TRBJ1-2, with 9 positions matching TRBD1. Germline values: CDR1 MDHEN, CDR2 SYDVKM. V trimming: 3 bases; J trimming: 4 bases; junction bases outside the gene matches: 6. The CDR3 has 15 amino acids. The CDR3 protein is CASSFLTGGSYGYTF. The CDR3, as DNA: TGTGCCAGCAGTTTTCTTACAGGGGGCTCCTATGGCTACACCTTC.

V and J are TRBV6-5 and TRBJ2-7; D gene uncertain. V lost 2 bases to trimming and J lost 4 bases, with 12 bases between them. Germline CDR1 and CDR2: MNHEY and SVGAGI. CDR3 length: 14 amino acids. CDR3 region: CASSYGGGTYEQYF. The CDR3 DNA is TGTGCCAGCAGTTACGGTGGCGGTACGTACGAGCAGTACTTC.

This clone was seen just once. The chain is built from TRBV15 and TRBJ1-1; D not resolved. The CDR3 length is 12 residues. Trimming removed 5 bases at V and 10 bases at J, with 14 bases between. CDR1 LNHNV and CDR2 YYDKDF come from the germline V gene (reference sequence). The CDR3 is CATSVNQVGAFF. As DNA, the CDR3 is TGTGCCACCAGCGTAAATCAGGTTGGAGCTTTCTTT.

The rearrangement uses TRBV9 and TRBJ2-1; 10 bases align to TRBD2. Germline V gives CDR1 SGDLS, CDR2 YYNGEE. The V and J ends lost 0 bases and 7 bases, in that order; junction bases with no gene match: 7. This CDR3 has 16 residues. CDR3 bases: TGTGCCAGCAGCGTAGAGGCTAGCGGGAGATTAAATGAGCAGTTCTTC. Translation: CASSVEASGRLNEQFF.

The chain is built from TRBV28 and TRBJ2-7; the match to TRBD2 covers 11 bases. The V segment lost 7 bases and the J segment 3 bases; nucleotides outside the gene matches: 5. The CDR3 length is 14 residues. Germline V CDR1 and CDR2: MDHEN, SYDVKM. The CDR3 spells CASKGTSGSYEQYF. Here the CDR3 DNA reads TGTGCCAGCAAAGGGACTAGCGGAAGCTACGAGCAGTACTTC.

The gene calls are TRBV24-1 and TRBJ1-4; 12 nucleotides line up with TRBD1. This CDR3 has 15 amino acids. The germline gives CDR1 KGHDR, CDR2 SFDVKD. J lost 7 bases, V lost 7 bases, and 6 bases had no gene match. CDR3 nucleotide sequence: TGTGCCACCAGCACCGGGACAGGGGGCGTTGAAAAACTGTTTTTT. Residues: CATSTGTGGVEKLFF.

V gene TRBV18 combines with J gene TRBJ1-5; TRBD1 agrees at 7 bases. After removal of 6 bases from V and 4 bases from J, the junction contained 9 bases not matched to a gene. This CDR3 region has 15 residues. Germline V gives CDR1 KGHSH, CDR2 LQKENI. In DNA, the CDR3 is TGTGCCAGCTCGCTATCTCCAGGGGGTAATCAGCCCCAGCATTTT. This translates into CASSLSPGGNQPQHF.

The CDR3 reads CASSPGTGDVGELFF. In DNA form, the CDR3 reads TGTGCCAGCAGTCCCGGGACAGGGGACGTCGGGGAGCTGTTTTTT. J is TRBJ2-2 and V is TRBV28; 10 bases match TRBD1. The CDR3 runs 15 residues. Germline values: CDR1 MDHEN, CDR2 SYDVKM. V dropped 5 bases and J dropped 7; count of bases not matched to a gene: 7.

The chain links TRBV5-4 to TRBJ2-1, with D unresolved. The germline V gene encodes CDR1 SGHNT and CDR2 YYREEE (reference sequence). V lost 4 bases and J 5 bases, leaving 10 bases between the germline ends. This CDR3 spans 13 amino acids. The DNA of the CDR3 is TGTGCCAGCAGCGCCCTTGTAGACAATGAGCAGTTCTTC. It encodes CASSALVDNEQFF.

The chain employs TRBV7-6 and TRBJ2-3, with 8 bases lining up with TRBD2. After removal of 2 bases from V and 1 base from J, the junction contained 8 bases not matched to a gene. There are 17 residues in the CDR3. Germline loops: CDR1 SGHVS, CDR2 FNYEAQ. In DNA, the CDR3 is TGTGCCAGCAGCTTATCTATCGGGAGGGCCGGCACAGATACGCAGTATTTT. The encoded protein is CASSLSIGRAGTDTQYF.

Only a few counts were recorded for this clone. The chain uses TRBV28 and TRBJ2-2; TRBD2 might be the D (6 bases). The CDR3 runs 16 residues. Germline-derived CDR1 and CDR2 are MDHEN and SYDVKM. With 6 bases removed from V and 4 bases from J, the gap between germline ends came to 18 bases. CDR3 region: CASSLGGSFGTGELFF. CDR3 nucleotide sequence: TGTGCCAGCAGCCTGGGGGGATCTTTCGGCACCGGGGAGCTGTTTTTT.

The table lists this clone with a count of one. V and J are TRBV29-1 and TRBJ1-4; perhaps TRBD1 as D (6 bases). The CDR3 is 11 residues long. Looked up from germline, CDR1 is SQVTM and CDR2 is ANQGSEA. V lost 5 bases and J lost 17, with 18 bases in between. The DNA for the CDR3 is TGCAGCGTTCGTCTGACAGGCGGGTCTTTTTTT. Its protein product is CSVRLTGGSFF.

The V call is TRBV28, the J call TRBJ1-5, with unresolved D. The germline V gene encodes CDR1 MDHEN and CDR2 SYDVKM. Trimming removed 7 bases from V and 2 bases from J, with 15 bases in between. CDR3 length equals 15 residues. CDR3 DNA: TGTGCCAGCACCCGGCCACTGGCGGGCAATCAGCCCCAGCATTTT. Translating gives CASTRPLAGNQPQHF.